The 6 T cell receptor beta chains given below trace back to one sample, sequenced in a study of post-analysis software for immune sequencing data. These TCRs' antigens remain unknown. Researchers reported that TCR beta cDNA libraries carried unique molecular identifiers. TCRdb reprocessed the PCR reads via MiXCR and lists one record per CDR3 protein. The sample has about 820,000 distinct CDR3 sequences; approximately 50% are singletons. Study findings and constraints: Elevated frequency relative to controls characterized roughly 5 TRBV segments in patients, TRBV5-6, TRBV5-1 and TRBV20-1 among them.

Sequencing was carried out using blood. The receptors were gathered from a girl aged 10 to 17 with multiple sclerosis.

The table lists this clonotype with a few counts. The rearrangement links TRBV5-1 to TRBJ2-7, with 9 nucleotides matching TRBD2. CDR3 length: 16 amino acids. Trimming at V came to 4 bases and at J to 5 bases, leaving 13 bases not matched to a gene. The germline V gene encodes CDR1 SGHRS and CDR2 YFSETQ. The CDR3 DNA reads as TGCGCCAGCAGCCCTGGACTGCAAGCGGGAGGTGACGAGCAGTACTTC. Translation gives CASSPGLQAGGDEQYF.

In its sample, this clonotype was seen a few times. This sequence joins TRBV29-1 and TRBJ2-5; tentative D call: TRBD2 (6 bases). Trimming shortened V by 3 bases and J by 4 bases, and 18 bases separated the two germline ends. Germline V lookup: CDR1 SQVTM, CDR2 ANQGSEA. The CDR3 loop spans 15 amino acids. CDR3 DNA: TGCAGCGTTGAGCGCCTTTTGGGGGGTGGAGAGACCCAGTACTTC. It is translated as CSVERLLGGGETQYF. The variable domain in full, completed from reference TRBV29-1 and TRBJ2-5, reads SAVISQKPSRDICQRGTSLTIQCQVDSQVTMMFWYRQQPGQSLTLIATANQGSEATYESGFVIDKFPISRPNLTFSTLTVSNMSPEDSSIYLCSVERLLGGGETQYFGPGTRLLVL.

The rearrangement links TRBV6-5 to TRBJ2-7, with TRBD2 identical over 11 bases. Germline V CDR1 and CDR2: MNHEY, SVGAGI. The J segment lost 4 bases and the V segment lost 4 bases, leaving 9 bases of the junction unmatched. This CDR3 spans 16 amino acids. The DNA of the CDR3 is TGTGCCAGCAGTTCCGGGACTAGCGGAGGCCATTACGAGCAGTACTTC. Translation: CASSSGTSGGHYEQYF.

The rearrangement links TRBV10-3 to TRBJ1-1, with a tentative D call TRBD1 (5 bases). V dropped 3 bases and J dropped 1 base, with 15 bases sitting between them. The CDR3 has 16 amino acids. Germline V gene lookup returns CDR1 ENHRY and CDR2 SYGVKD. This CDR3 is CAISETMWGKNTEAFF. CDR3 sequence (DNA): TGTGCCATCAGTGAAACGATGTGGGGGAAGAACACTGAAGCTTTCTTT.

The rearrangement uses TRBV5-1 and TRBJ1-2, with 7 bases lining up with TRBD1. CDR1 and CDR2 from the germline V gene are SGHRS and YFSETQ. This CDR3 region has 17 residues. The V gene end was trimmed by 0 bases and the J gene end by 1 base; junction bases not matched to a gene: 9. CDR3 protein: CASSLEGRGEFNYGYTF. CDR3 coding DNA: TGCGCCAGCAGCTTGGAGGGCAGGGGGGAATTTAACTATGGCTACACCTTC.

This clonotype was seen a few times. The chain is built from TRBV6-5 and TRBJ1-1, with 9 positions matching TRBD1. Losses at the gene ends were 0 bases for V and 6 bases for J; bases not matched to a gene: 5. CDR3 length equals 15 residues. Germline V gene data show CDR1 as MNHEY and CDR2 as SVGAGI. CDR3 sequence (DNA): TGTGCCAGCAGTTACTCATGGGGGACAGGGCCTGAAGCTTTCTTT. This translates into CASSYSWGTGPEAFF.